This T cell receptor (beta chain) derives from a study of blood T cell repertoires in COVID-19. On the study more broadly: Sites in the United States, Italy and Spain provided acute and convalescent COVID-19 samples. T cells, B-cell-depleted T cells, or PBMCs provided the cDNA or gDNA that served as material.

This CDR3 is 15 amino acids long. Germline assignment: CDR1 MNHEY and CDR2 SVGAGI. Trimming pared 10 bases from V and 5 bases from J, leaving 21 bases between. Cohorts were assigned according to the clinical history that participants reported. TCRdb keeps only in-frame clones here, not all; method: immunoSEQ multiplex PCR. The table has a few hundred thousand clones, around 90% seen once; the top ten hold around 4.3%. This chain links TRBV6-5 with TRBJ1-5, with D possibly matching TRBD1 (5 bases). Input material: PBMCs or T cells enriched from blood (not recorded which). The sequence was collected from a young woman with acute COVID-19. CDR3 in amino acids: CATGNGGGKDQPQHF. CDR3 in DNA: TGTGCCACCGGTAACGGTGGGGGGAAAGATCAGCCCCAGCATTTT.